This T cell receptor beta chain was sequenced in a study of PD-1 blockade in classical Hodgkin lymphoma (TCRdb year 2020). In terms of the full investigation: Nivolumab dosing was 3 mg/kg intravenously every 2 weeks, continuing until either disease progression or unacceptable toxicity. The study used CyTOF and TCR beta sequencing to define a peripheral blood immune signature of response to PD-1 blockade in classical Hodgkin lymphoma. Beyond this particular receptor, the publication reports: Trial patients achieving complete response had baseline diversity similar to newly diagnosed patients, whereas partial responders and progressors had significantly lower diversity. Diversity was lower in patients who began nivolumab less than 1 year after ASCT, so these patients were left out of later analyses to avoid confounding by immune reconstitution. The study was restricted to a single clinical trial cohort, and the causes of repertoire differences, possibly disease activity or prior therapy, were left undefined. By C4D1, a significant rise was seen in CD4+ TCR diversity but not in CD8+ TCR diversity (p=0.0027 vs p=0.16), and the rise was most apparent among complete responders (p=0.02). Baseline TCR diversity was reported to be lower in newly diagnosed patients than in healthy donors and to be lower still in relapsed/refractory patients.

In light of the paper, this sample's time point label describes: cycle 1 day 1 (C1D1), immediately before nivolumab initiation. Every trial patient had relapsed after autologous stem cell transplantation, and cohorts A, B and C differed in prior brentuximab vedotin exposure. The trial cohort comprised 60 or so patients with relapsed/refractory classical Hodgkin lymphoma whose best overall responses were complete response, partial response or progressive disease. Trial patients were treated with single-agent nivolumab in the multi-cohort phase II CheckMate 205 trial. An independent review committee assessed best overall response by applying the 2007 International Working Group response criteria. Trial PBMCs were collected just before the start of nivolumab (C1D1) and during therapy at cycle 2 day 1 and cycle 4 day 1. Peripheral blood was collected in 8 mL Vacutainer Cell Preparation Tubes, from which PBMCs were isolated by centrifugation and then cryopreserved.

Based on the germline V gene, the CDR1 and CDR2 sequences are SGHDT and YYEEEE. CDR3 length: 16 amino acids, cysteine to phenylalanine. Kept here is only the CDR3 DNA, which spans 48 bases and is read in frame from base 1. V loses 0 bases of germline sequence and J loses 4 bases, and the interval between the two ends is 14 bases. About this clone itself: Its antigen has not been determined. No quality values exist for individual bases; no much larger clone is one base distant.

Genomic DNA was isolated using the Qiagen DNeasy kit from unsorted PBMCs as well as from negatively selected CD4+ and CD8+ fractions. TCR beta CDR3 regions were subjected to amplification by immunoSEQ multiplex PCR with primers that anneal to V and J segments. A synthetic immune receptor repertoire was used to minimize amplification bias, and remaining bias was computationally removed after sequencing. The original methods were these. Repertoire diversity was quantified as the Shannon entropy index using custom Python scripts. Unsorted, CD4+ and CD8+ repertoires were analyzed separately, except for combined analyses in which CD4+ and CD8+ sequences were merged in silico. Clonal expansion was defined as a frequency increase of at least 2-fold after treatment compared with C1D1, and clones undetected at baseline were assigned a pseudocount of 0.5. Singleton clones were defined as clones with 0 or 1 copy at C1D1, and non-singleton clones were defined as clones with 2 or more copies. Clones expanded in unsorted samples were labelled as CD4+, CD8+ or unknown by matching protein sequences in sorted samples from the same patient. Wilcoxon tests on paired samples were used to test diversity changes from C1D1 to C4D1. TCRdb re-hosts the immuneACCESS table, in-frame sequences only. Its copies lack some clones; in the studies checked, an unresolved V gene accounts for under half of them, and the cause for the rest is not known. The V and J calls and the clone size are those of that table, but D and trimming were determined from the DNA. Within this sample are around 26,000 clones, with about 70% of them counted one time only. Clones ranked in the top ten supply approximately 3.3% of the sample.

The starting material was peripheral blood mononuclear cells (PBMCs), obtained at baseline. In this chain, TRBV5-6 is recombined with TRBJ2-1; D gene: possibly TRBD2, on 5 matching bases. The receptor's source is a human donor with classical Hodgkin lymphoma. The CDR3 protein: CASSLGPADQYNEQFF. In nucleotide form, the sequence is TGTGCCAGCAGCTTGGGGCCAGCGGACCAATACAATGAGCAGTTCTTC.